A single sample is the source of the 32 T cell receptor beta chains below, sequenced in a study of shared clonotypes between healthy human individuals. Here immunoSEQ multiplex PCR was the method, and the copy in TCRdb shows in-frame clones only, minus some. The sample yields about 680,000 clones, about two thirds seen once. Sequencing input: memory CD4+ T cells sorted from blood. The subset denotes: CD45RA-negative fraction. These receptors were collected from a woman between 25 and 40 years old in good health.

The chain carries TRBV6-5 and TRBJ1-5, with 7 bases fitting TRBD1. J was trimmed by 6 bases and V by 5 bases; bases with no gene match: 4. Germline lookup yields CDR1 MNHEY and CDR2 SVGAGI. There are 13 residues in the CDR3. The CDR3 reads CASSRQGSQPQHF. The CDR3 nucleotides are TGTGCCAGCAGTCGACAGGGAAGTCAGCCCCAGCATTTT.

The rearrangement uses TRBV5-1 and TRBJ2-2; TRBD1 aligns across 10 bases. This CDR3 is 15 amino acids long. Germline V gives CDR1 SGHRS, CDR2 YFSETQ. J lost 9 bases, V lost 4 bases, and 9 bases had no gene match. The CDR3 loop is CASSRGQGGYRELFF. The CDR3 nucleotides are TGCGCCAGCAGCAGAGGACAGGGGGGCTATCGGGAGCTGTTTTTT.

V gene TRBV2 combines with J gene TRBJ2-2; TRBD2 agrees at 11 bases. CDR3 length: 15 amino acids. The germline gives CDR1 SNHLY, CDR2 FYNNEI. V was clipped by 6 bases and J by 5 bases; unmatched bases: 5. The CDR3, as DNA: TGTGCCAGCAGCACTAGCGGGAGTAAAACCGGGGAGCTGTTTTTT. As protein: CASSTSGSKTGELFF.

This clone was counted once. The chain uses TRBV6-1 and TRBJ1-2; no clear D gene. The CDR3 has 13 residues. CDR1 is MNHNS and CDR2 is SASEGT in the germline V gene. The ends were cut back, 0 bases at V and 8 bases at J, with 10 bases in the middle. The CDR3 coding sequence is TGTGCCAGCAGTGAAGCGCCGGGAACCGGCTACACCTTC. Translating it yields CASSEAPGTGYTF.

Of note for this clone: A far larger clone is a single base away, which makes a read error likely. The V and J genes are TRBV6-6 and TRBJ2-3, with unresolved D. CDR1 MNHNY and CDR2 SVGAGI come from the germline V gene (reference sequence). Between the trimmed V and J ends, which lost 6 bases and 0 bases, there was a span of 1 base. The CDR3 extends over 11 amino acids. DNA for the CDR3: TGTGCCAGCAGAAGCACAGATACGCAGTATTTT. Translated, it gives CASRSTDTQYF.

Here the CDR3 DNA reads TGTGCCAGCAATAGAGACAATGAGCAGTTCTTC. Its translation is CASNRDNEQFF. The J gene is TRBJ2-1, the V gene TRBV2, with D unclear. The V gene's germline CDR1 is SNHLY and CDR2 FYNNEI. There are 11 residues in the CDR3. With 7 bases removed from V and 5 bases from J, the gap between germline ends came to 6 bases.

The chain carries TRBV11-1 and TRBJ2-7; 7 bases fit TRBD1. This CDR3 is 16 amino acids long. V lost 2 bases, J lost 5 bases, and 12 bases stayed unmatched. The germline V gene encodes CDR1 SGHAT and CDR2 FQDESV (reference sequence). The CDR3 DNA reads as TGTGCCAGCAGCTTACCGGTGACGAGGGGGCGGCACGAGCAGTACTTC. It translates to CASSLPVTRGRHEQYF.

Details on this clone: The sample contains more than one DNA sequence encoding this CDR3. The rearrangement joins TRBV18 to TRBJ2-7; 10 bases are a match to TRBD2. The CDR3 sequence is 16 residues long. The J segment lost 4 bases and the V segment lost 3 bases, leaving 9 bases of the junction unmatched. CDR1 and CDR2 (germline): KGHSH, LQKENI. The CDR3 sequence: CASSPGTSGVNYEQYF. CDR3 DNA sequence: TGTGCCAGCTCACCGGGCACTAGCGGGGTGAATTACGAGCAGTACTTC.

The table lists this clone with a count of one. The chain couples TRBV11-2 to TRBJ2-5; 8 nucleotides match TRBD2. This CDR3 is 14 amino acids long. J gave up 4 bases and V 7 bases, and 8 bases lay outside the gene matches. Germline CDR1 and CDR2: SGHAT and FQNNGV. CDR3 coding DNA: TGTGCCAGCACCCGGCTGGCGGGAGGAGAGACCCAGTACTTC. Amino acid sequence: CASTRLAGGETQYF.

The chain joins TRBV7-9 to TRBJ2-7; no reliable D call. The length of the CDR3 is 14 residues. V dropped 0 bases and J dropped 2 bases, with 8 bases sitting between them. Germline CDR1 reads SEHNR; CDR2 reads FQNEAQ (reference sequence). The CDR3 reads CASSLAGKTYEQYF. The CDR3 bases are TGTGCCAGCAGCTTAGCAGGGAAAACCTACGAGCAGTACTTC.

The chain carries TRBV18 and TRBJ2-3; tentatively, D is TRBD1 (6 bases). The CDR3 sequence is 14 residues long. Germline CDR1 and CDR2: KGHSH and LQKENI. Trimming left V 3 bases short and J 6 bases short, with 13 bases between. CDR3 sequence (DNA): TGTGCCAGCTCACCTAGGACAGAGCAGGATACGCAGTATTTT. Its translation: CASSPRTEQDTQYF.

The rearrangement joins TRBV19 to TRBJ1-2; no clear D. The CDR3 has 12 amino acids. From germline, CDR1 is LNHDA and CDR2 SQIVND (reference sequence). Deletions cut 3 bases from V and 7 bases from J, with 9 bases between. DNA of the CDR3: TGTGCCAGTAGTATGGACGCGGGTGGCTACACCTTC. This translates into CASSMDAGGYTF.

The CDR3 region is CASSILLEAVGNTIYF. The CDR3, as DNA: TGTGCCAGTAGTATCCTCCTCGAGGCGGTTGGAAACACCATATATTTT. V is TRBV19 and J is TRBJ1-3; no clear D. Germline CDR1 is LNHDA and CDR2 is SQIVND (reference sequence). Deletions cut 3 bases from V and 3 bases from J, with 15 bases between. CDR3 size: 16 residues.

The CDR3 region has the DNA TGTGCCAGCAGGAGCCTTAGGACGTCTGGCTACACCTTC. It yields the protein CASRSLRTSGYTF. The chain is built from TRBV28 and TRBJ1-2; no clear D gene. The CDR3 has 13 residues. Between the trimmed V and J ends, which lost 6 bases and 7 bases, there was a span of 15 bases. Germline V gene lookup returns CDR1 MDHEN and CDR2 SYDVKM.

DNA of the CDR3: TGTGCCAGCAGAGGGACCGGCGGGCTCACAGATACGCAGTATTTT. Translating it yields CASRGTGGLTDTQYF. This chain uses TRBV7-2 with TRBJ2-3, with D perhaps being TRBD1 or TRBD2 (5 bases each). This CDR3 has 15 amino acids. The germline V gene has CDR1 SGHTA and CDR2 FQGNSA. Trimming took 6 bases from V and 2 from J, leaving 15 bases between them.

The chain joins TRBV6-5 to TRBJ1-1; D perhaps matches TRBD1 (6 bases). The germline V gene encodes CDR1 MNHEY and CDR2 SVGAGI. Trimming removed 5 bases from V and 5 bases from J, with 15 bases in between. CDR3 size: 14 residues. The CDR3 DNA sequence: TGTGCCAGCAGTCCAGGAGGGGGGGGGACTGAAGCTTTCTTT. Translated, it gives CASSPGGGGTEAFF.

Only one count was recorded for this clone. This chain joins TRBV7-2 and TRBJ2-5; either TRBD1 or TRBD2 may fit D (5 bases each). Germline CDR1 SGHTA, CDR2 FQGNSA. The CDR3 covers 15 residues. V lost 2 bases to trimming and J lost 1 base, with 11 bases between them. CDR3 sequence: CASSLRGASQETQYF. The CDR3 nucleotides are TGTGCCAGCAGCTTAAGAGGGGCAAGCCAAGAGACCCAGTACTTC.

V gene TRBV21-1 combines with J gene TRBJ2-1; TRBD2, the D gene given by the table, was not confirmed from the DNA. TRBV21-1 represents a pseudogene. This CDR3 has 13 amino acids. CDR3: CASMVVAGREQFF. CDR3 coding DNA: TGTGCCAGCATGGTGGTAGCGGGACGTGAGCAGTTCTTC.

This clone was counted a few times. The same CDR3 can be traced to other DNA sequences in this sample. The chain's CDR3 is CASSLEGGETQYF. The CDR3 coding sequence is TGCGCCAGCAGCTTGGAGGGAGGTGAGACCCAGTACTTC. The chain employs TRBV5-1 and TRBJ2-5; D might be TRBD2 (6 bases). The germline V gene has CDR1 SGHRS and CDR2 YFSETQ. The CDR3 loop spans 13 amino acids. Trimming cost V 0 bases and J 5 bases, with 8 bases left between them.

The chain employs TRBV5-4 and TRBJ1-2; D call uncertain. Trimming left V 0 bases short and J 0 bases short, with 6 bases between. Germline V lookup: CDR1 SGHNT, CDR2 YYREEE (reference sequence). The CDR3 consists of 14 residues. CDR3 residues: CASSLDLANYGYTF. In DNA form, the CDR3 reads TGTGCCAGCAGCTTGGACTTAGCTAACTATGGCTACACCTTC.

V is TRBV7-8 and J is TRBJ2-5; the D gene is possibly TRBD1 (6 bases). Germline V gene data show CDR1 as SGHVS and CDR2 as FQNEAQ. Trimming pared 5 bases from V and 4 bases from J, leaving 11 bases between. This CDR3 region has 13 residues. The CDR3 DNA reads as TGTGCCAGCAGCCGGGACATGGCAGAGACCCAGTACTTC. Encoded protein: CASSRDMAETQYF.

With respect to this clone: A much larger clone differs from this one at a single base, so this may be a read error. The chain joins TRBV27 to TRBJ2-6, with no clear D. The germline V gene encodes CDR1 MNHEY and CDR2 SMNVEV (reference sequence). Trimming shortened V by 7 bases and J by 0 bases, and 7 bases separated the two germline ends. This CDR3 contains 14 residues. The CDR3 sequence: CASNVYSGANVLTF. CDR3 nucleotides: TGTGCCAGCAACGTGTACTCTGGGGCCAACGTCCTGACTTTC.

The chain carries TRBV4-1 and TRBJ2-7; 10 positions match TRBD2. The CDR3 runs 16 residues. With 2 bases clipped from V and 5 bases from J, the junction kept 9 bases outside the gene matches. CDR1 MGHRA and CDR2 YSYEKL come from the germline V gene. This chain's CDR3 is CASSQTLLAGADEQYF. The CDR3 DNA is TGCGCCAGCAGCCAAACGCTTCTAGCGGGAGCCGACGAGCAGTACTTC.

This clone was seen only a few times. The chain recombines TRBV29-1 with TRBJ1-4; 9 nucleotides align to TRBD1. The CDR3 totals 14 residues. Germline trimming cut 3 bases from V and 4 bases from J; bases unmatched to any gene: 3. Looked up from germline, CDR1 is SQVTM and CDR2 is ANQGSEA. This CDR3 reads CSVEGTGSNEKLFF. In nucleotides, the CDR3 is TGCAGCGTTGAGGGGACAGGGAGTAATGAAAAACTGTTTTTT.

The chain employs TRBV20-1 and TRBJ2-4; the D is unclear. Germline V gene lookup returns CDR1 DFQATT and CDR2 SNEGSKA (reference sequence). CDR3 length: 10 residues. The ends were cut back, 6 bases at V and 10 bases at J, with 10 bases in the middle. Here the CDR3 DNA reads TGCAGTGCACAGAAGAGGATTCAGTACTTC. It specifies CSAQKRIQYF.

This clone was counted once. This chain links TRBV19 with TRBJ1-2; TRBD1 aligns across 8 bases. Per the germline V gene, CDR1 is LNHDA and CDR2 is SQIVND (reference sequence). V lost 6 bases, J lost 6 bases, and 6 bases stayed unmatched. This CDR3 has 13 amino acids. The CDR3 is CASRRQGSDGYTF. In DNA, the CDR3 is TGTGCCAGTAGAAGACAGGGGTCGGATGGCTACACCTTC.

This clone was seen just once. The V and J genes are TRBV19 and TRBJ2-5; TRBD2 matches at 10 bases. Germline V gene data show CDR1 as LNHDA and CDR2 as SQIVND (reference sequence). Trimming removed 1 base from V and 2 bases from J; junction bases left unmatched: 10. This CDR3 comprises 18 residues. The CDR3 spells CASSIVASGSPEQETQYF. In DNA form, the CDR3 reads TGTGCCAGTAGTATAGTGGCTAGCGGGAGCCCTGAACAAGAGACCCAGTACTTC.

The chain is built from TRBV19 and TRBJ1-1, with 7 positions matching TRBD1. This CDR3 comprises 15 residues. The V segment lost 10 bases and the J segment 6 bases; nucleotides outside the gene matches: 17. CDR1 and CDR2 from the germline V gene are LNHDA and SQIVND (reference sequence). CDR3 amino acids: CATIDPRQGFAEAFF. Written as DNA, the CDR3 is TGTGCCACCATCGACCCCCGACAGGGTTTCGCTGAAGCTTTCTTT.

This clone was seen a few times. The chain carries TRBV28 and TRBJ2-7; tentative D call: TRBD1 (6 bases). CDR1 is MDHEN, CDR2 SYDVKM, per germline. The ends were cut back, 6 bases at V and 1 base at J, with 13 bases in the middle. The CDR3 extends over 14 amino acids. This CDR3 is CASRRQQGSYEQYF. The CDR3, as DNA: TGTGCCAGCAGGCGTCAGCAGGGGTCCTACGAGCAGTACTTC.

This chain connects TRBV7-2 to TRBJ2-3; no definite D call. This CDR3 is built from 12 residues. Trimming took off 5 bases at V and 3 bases at J, with 6 bases between the two ends. Germline CDR1 SGHTA, CDR2 FQGNSA. The CDR3 coding sequence is TGTGCCAGCAGCCACGGGACAGATACGCAGTATTTT. This sequence encodes CASSHGTDTQYF.

The CDR3 sequence is CASSETSSYNEQFF. DNA of the CDR3: TGTGCCAGCAGTGAAACTAGCTCCTACAATGAGCAGTTCTTC. The genes are TRBV2 and TRBJ2-1; TRBD2 might be the D (5 bases). CDR1 is SNHLY, CDR2 FYNNEI, per germline. The ends were cut back, 2 bases at V and 0 bases at J, with 5 bases in the middle. The CDR3 extends over 14 amino acids.

This clone has only a few counts. The chain joins TRBV28 to TRBJ2-7; the D gene is possibly TRBD1 (5 bases). Trimming stripped 6 bases from V and 3 bases from J, with 9 bases between. Germline values: CDR1 MDHEN, CDR2 SYDVKM. CDR3 length equals 12 residues. The CDR3 sequence: CASSKTGYEQYF. DNA for the CDR3: TGTGCCAGCAGCAAAACAGGCTACGAGCAGTACTTC. The whole variable domain, remainder taken from reference TRBV28 and TRBJ2-7, is DVKVTQSSRYLVKRTGEKVFLECVQDMDHENMFWYRQDPGLGLRLIYFSYDVKMKEKGDIPEGYSVSREKKERFSLILESASTNQTSMYLCASSKTGYEQYFGPGTRLTVT.